The clone carrying this T cell receptor (beta chain) was observed at least ten times. Its target is unknown. Reverse transcription used around 480 ng RNA and constant-region primers for alpha and beta. Alpha and beta chain libraries were made separately by chain-specific third strand synthesis with multiplexing indices. TCRdb fed the 5' RACE reads into MiXCR, producing one record per CDR3 protein. The repertoire holds around 20,000 distinct CDR3 sequences, with approximately 12% as singletons. Whole blood was used without fractionation, so all unsorted peripheral T cells were included. Germline values: CDR1 MNHEY, CDR2 SVGEGT. V was trimmed by 2 bases and J by 1 base, leaving 5 bases between them. The CDR3 has 13 residues. This specimen belongs to a study of HIV-infected patients and healthy controls. Overall study results and limits: Study cohorts differed slightly in age and sex, but this did not explain diversity differences. In HIV-infected patients, the apparent post-therapy Gini index recovery did not replicate in size-matched data.

The sequenced material came from blood. This chain connects TRBV6-2 or TRBV6-3 to TRBJ1-1, with D uncertain. The TCR was taken from an adult in good health. In nucleotides, the CDR3 is TGTGCCAGCAGTTACATCAAGAACACTGAAGCTTTCTTT. Translation gives CASSYIKNTEAFF.